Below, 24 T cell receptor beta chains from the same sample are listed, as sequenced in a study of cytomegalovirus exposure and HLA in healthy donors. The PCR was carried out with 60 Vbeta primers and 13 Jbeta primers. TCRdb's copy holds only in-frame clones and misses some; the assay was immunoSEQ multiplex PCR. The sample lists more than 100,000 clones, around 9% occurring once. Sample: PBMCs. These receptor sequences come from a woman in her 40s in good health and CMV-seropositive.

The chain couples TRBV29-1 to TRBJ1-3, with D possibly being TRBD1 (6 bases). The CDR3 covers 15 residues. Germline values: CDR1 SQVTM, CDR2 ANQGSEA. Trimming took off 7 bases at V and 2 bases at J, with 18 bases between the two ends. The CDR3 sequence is CSASSGARAGNTIYF. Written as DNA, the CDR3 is TGCAGCGCGTCCTCAGGGGCCCGGGCTGGAAACACCATATATTTT.

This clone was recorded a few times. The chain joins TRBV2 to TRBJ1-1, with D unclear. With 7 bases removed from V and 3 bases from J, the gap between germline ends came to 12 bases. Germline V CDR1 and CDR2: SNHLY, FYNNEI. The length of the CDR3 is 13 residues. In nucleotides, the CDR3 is TGTGCCAGCATGAGGGCGCCAGACACTGAAGCTTTCTTT. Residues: CASMRAPDTEAFF.

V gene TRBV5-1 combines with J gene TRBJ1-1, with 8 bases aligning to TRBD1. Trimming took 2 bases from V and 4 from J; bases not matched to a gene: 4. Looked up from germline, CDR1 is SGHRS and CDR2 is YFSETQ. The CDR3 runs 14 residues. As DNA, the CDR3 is TGCGCCAGCAGCTTTTCAGGGGGCGGCACTGAAGCTTTCTTT. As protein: CASSFSGGGTEAFF. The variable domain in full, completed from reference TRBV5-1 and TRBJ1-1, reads KAGVTQTPRYLIKTRGQQVTLSCSPISGHRSVSWYQQTPGQGLQFLFEYFSETQRNKGNFPGRFSGRQFSNSRSEMNVSTLELGDSALYLCASSFSGGGTEAFFGQGTRLTVV.

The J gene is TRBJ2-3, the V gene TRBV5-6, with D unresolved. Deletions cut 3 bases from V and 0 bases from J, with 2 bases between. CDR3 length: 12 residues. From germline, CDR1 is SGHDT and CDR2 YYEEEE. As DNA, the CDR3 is TGTGCCAGCAGCTCGAGCACAGATACGCAGTATTTT. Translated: CASSSSTDTQYF.

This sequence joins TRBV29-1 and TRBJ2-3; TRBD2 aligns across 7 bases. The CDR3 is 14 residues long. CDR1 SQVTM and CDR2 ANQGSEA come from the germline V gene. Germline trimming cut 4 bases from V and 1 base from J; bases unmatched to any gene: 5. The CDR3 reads CSVAPAGGTDTQYF. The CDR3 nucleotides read TGCAGCGTTGCCCCGGCGGGGGGCACAGATACGCAGTATTTT.

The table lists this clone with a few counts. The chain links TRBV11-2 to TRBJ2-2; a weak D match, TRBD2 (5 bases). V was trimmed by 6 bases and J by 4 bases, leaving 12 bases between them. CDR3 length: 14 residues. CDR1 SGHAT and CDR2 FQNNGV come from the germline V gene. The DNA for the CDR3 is TGTGCCAGCAGGTCAACTAGTTTCACCGGGGAGCTGTTTTTT. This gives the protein CASRSTSFTGELFF.

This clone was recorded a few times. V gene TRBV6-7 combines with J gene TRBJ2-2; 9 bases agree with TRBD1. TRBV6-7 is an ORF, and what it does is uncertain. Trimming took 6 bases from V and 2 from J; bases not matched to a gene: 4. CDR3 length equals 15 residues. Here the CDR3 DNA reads TGTGCCAGCAGCCGGGGACAGGGCAACACCGGGGAGCTGTTTTTT. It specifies CASSRGQGNTGELFF.

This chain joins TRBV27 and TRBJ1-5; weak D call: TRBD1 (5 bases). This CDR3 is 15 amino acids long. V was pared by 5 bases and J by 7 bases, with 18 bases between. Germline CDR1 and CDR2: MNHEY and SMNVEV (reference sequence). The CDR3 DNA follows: TGTGCCAGCAGTCCTCGGGGGGAAGGAGTACAGCCCCAGCATTTT. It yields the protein CASSPRGEGVQPQHF.

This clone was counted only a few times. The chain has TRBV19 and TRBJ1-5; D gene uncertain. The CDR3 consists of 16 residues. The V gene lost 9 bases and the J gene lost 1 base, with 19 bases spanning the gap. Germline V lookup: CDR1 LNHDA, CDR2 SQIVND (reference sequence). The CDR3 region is CASERLPFGSNQPQHF. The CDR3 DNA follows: TGTGCCAGCGAGAGACTGCCGTTTGGGAGCAATCAGCCCCAGCATTTT.

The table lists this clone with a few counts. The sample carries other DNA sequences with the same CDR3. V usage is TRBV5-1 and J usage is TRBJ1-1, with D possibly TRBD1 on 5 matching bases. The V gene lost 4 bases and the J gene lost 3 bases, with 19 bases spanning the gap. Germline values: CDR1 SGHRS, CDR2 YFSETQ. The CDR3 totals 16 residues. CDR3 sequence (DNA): TGCGCCAGCAGCCCCTTCCCGCAGGGTGATGACACTGAAGCTTTCTTT. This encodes CASSPFPQGDDTEAFF.

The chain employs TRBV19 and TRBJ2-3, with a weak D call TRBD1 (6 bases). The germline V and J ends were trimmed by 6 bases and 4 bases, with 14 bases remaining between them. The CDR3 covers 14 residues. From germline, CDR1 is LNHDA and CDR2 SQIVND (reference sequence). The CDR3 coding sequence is TGTGCCAGTAGAGCACAGGGATCCCCAGATACGCAGTATTTT. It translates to CASRAQGSPDTQYF.

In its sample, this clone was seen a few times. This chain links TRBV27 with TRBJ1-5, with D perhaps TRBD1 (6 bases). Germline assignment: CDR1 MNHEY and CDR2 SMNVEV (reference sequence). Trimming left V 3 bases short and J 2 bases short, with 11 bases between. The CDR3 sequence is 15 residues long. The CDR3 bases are TGTGCCAGCAGTTTTACAGGGAGCGGCAATCAGCCCCAGCATTTT. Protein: CASSFTGSGNQPQHF.

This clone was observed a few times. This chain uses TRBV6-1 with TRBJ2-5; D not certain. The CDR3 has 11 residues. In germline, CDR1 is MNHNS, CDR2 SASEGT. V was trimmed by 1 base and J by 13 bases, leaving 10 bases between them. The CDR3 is CASSEGSALYF. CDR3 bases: TGTGCCAGCAGTGAAGGGAGCGCATTGTACTTC.

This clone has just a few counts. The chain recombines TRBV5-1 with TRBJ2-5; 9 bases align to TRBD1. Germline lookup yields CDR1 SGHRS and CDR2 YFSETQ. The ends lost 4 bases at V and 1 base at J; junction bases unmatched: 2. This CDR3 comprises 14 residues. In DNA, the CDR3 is TGCGCCAGCAGCGGGACAGGGTTCCAAGAGACCCAGTACTTC. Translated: CASSGTGFQETQYF.

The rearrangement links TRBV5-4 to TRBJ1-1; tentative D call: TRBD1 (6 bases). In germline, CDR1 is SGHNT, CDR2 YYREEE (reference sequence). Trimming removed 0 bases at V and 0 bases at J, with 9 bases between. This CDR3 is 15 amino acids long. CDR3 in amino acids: CASSLVTGLNTEAFF. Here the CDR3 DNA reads TGTGCCAGCAGCTTGGTGACAGGACTGAACACTGAAGCTTTCTTT.

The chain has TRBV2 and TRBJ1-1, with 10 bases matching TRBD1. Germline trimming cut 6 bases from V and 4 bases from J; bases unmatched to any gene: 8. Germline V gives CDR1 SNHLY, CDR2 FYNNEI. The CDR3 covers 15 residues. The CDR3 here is CASRYSGTGVTEAFF. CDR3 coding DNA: TGTGCCAGCAGGTACTCCGGGACAGGGGTCACTGAAGCTTTCTTT.

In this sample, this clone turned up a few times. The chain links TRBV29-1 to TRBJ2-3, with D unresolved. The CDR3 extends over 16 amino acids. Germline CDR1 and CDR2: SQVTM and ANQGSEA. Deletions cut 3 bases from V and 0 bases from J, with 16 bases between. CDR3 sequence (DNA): TGCAGCGTTGAGGAGACGGTGAGATCTAGCACAGATACGCAGTATTTT. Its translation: CSVEETVRSSTDTQYF.

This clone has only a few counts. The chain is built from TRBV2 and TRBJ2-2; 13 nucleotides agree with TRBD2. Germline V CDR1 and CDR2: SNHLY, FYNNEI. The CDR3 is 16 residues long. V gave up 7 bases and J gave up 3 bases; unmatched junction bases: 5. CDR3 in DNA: TGTGCCAGCACCCGGACTAGCGGGGGCCACACCGGGGAGCTGTTTTTT. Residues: CASTRTSGGHTGELFF.

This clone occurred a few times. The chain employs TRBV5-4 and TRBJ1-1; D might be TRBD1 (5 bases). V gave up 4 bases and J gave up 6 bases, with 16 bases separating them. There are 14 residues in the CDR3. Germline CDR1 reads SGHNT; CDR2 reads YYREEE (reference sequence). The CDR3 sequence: CASSRGEDGPEAFF. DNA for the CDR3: TGTGCCAGCAGCCGGGGGGAGGACGGCCCTGAAGCTTTCTTT.

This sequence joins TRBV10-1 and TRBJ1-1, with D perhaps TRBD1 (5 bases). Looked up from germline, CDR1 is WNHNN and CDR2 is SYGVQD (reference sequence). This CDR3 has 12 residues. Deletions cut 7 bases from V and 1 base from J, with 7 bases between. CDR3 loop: CASMQGNTEAFF. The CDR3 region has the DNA TGCGCCAGCATGCAGGGGAACACTGAAGCTTTCTTT.

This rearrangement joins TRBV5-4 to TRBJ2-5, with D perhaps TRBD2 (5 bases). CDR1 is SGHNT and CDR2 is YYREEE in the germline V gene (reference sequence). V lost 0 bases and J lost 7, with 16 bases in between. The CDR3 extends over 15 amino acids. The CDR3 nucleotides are TGTGCCAGCAGCTTGGCCCGCAACCCCCGGGGGACCCAGTACTTC. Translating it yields CASSLARNPRGTQYF.

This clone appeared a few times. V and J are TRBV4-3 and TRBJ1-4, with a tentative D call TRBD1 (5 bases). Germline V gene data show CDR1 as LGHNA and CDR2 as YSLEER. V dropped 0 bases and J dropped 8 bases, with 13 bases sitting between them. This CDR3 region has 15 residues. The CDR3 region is CASSQDMTGGEKLFF. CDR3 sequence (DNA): TGCGCCAGCAGCCAAGATATGACTGGGGGGGAAAAACTGTTTTTT.

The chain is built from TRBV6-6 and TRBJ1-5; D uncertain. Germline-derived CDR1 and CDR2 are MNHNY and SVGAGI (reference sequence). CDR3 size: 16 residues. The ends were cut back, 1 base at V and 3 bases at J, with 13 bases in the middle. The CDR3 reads CASSYYGRGNNQPQHF. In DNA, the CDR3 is TGTGCCAGCAGTTACTACGGCAGAGGAAACAATCAGCCCCAGCATTTT.

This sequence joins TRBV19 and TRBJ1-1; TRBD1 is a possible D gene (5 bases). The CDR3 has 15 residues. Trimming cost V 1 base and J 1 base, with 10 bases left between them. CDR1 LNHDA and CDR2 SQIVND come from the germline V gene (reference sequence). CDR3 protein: CASSIGTTENTEAFF. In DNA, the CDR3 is TGTGCCAGTAGTATAGGGACGACAGAGAACACTGAAGCTTTCTTT.